A selection of T cell receptor beta chains follows, all from one sample in a study of T cell responses to AZD1222 COVID-19 vaccine. Clones were read by immunoSEQ multiplex PCR, and TCRdb kept only the in-frame ones, dropping some. The sample comprises about 94,000 clones, roughly 90% of which are singletons, and about an eighth rests with the top ten. The source was peripheral blood, collected 28 days after the second AZD1222 dose. These receptors all come from an adult who received the AZD1222 COVID-19 vaccine. The CDR3 runs from the conserved cysteine through the conserved F or W. The order of the fields is D gene, clone size, CDR3 length, V gene, J gene, CDR3 DNA, CDR3 protein. A D gene is named only where the DNA matches it firmly. Rows give clone size only sometimes, using once, few, many, or a class for an expanded clone.

D gene: TRBD2; clone size: .; CDR3 length: 15; V gene: TRBV2; J gene: TRBJ2-1; CDR3 DNA: TGTGCCAGCAGTCGGACTAGCGGGGGGGCCAAGGAGCAGTTCTTC; CDR3 protein: CASSRTSGGAKEQFF
D gene: TRBD2; clone size: .; CDR3 length: 16; V gene: TRBV5-4; J gene: TRBJ2-2; CDR3 DNA: TGTGCCAGCAGCTTGGGACTAGCGGGGAACACCGGGGAGCTGTTTTTT; CDR3 protein: CASSLGLAGNTGELFF
D gene: TRBD2; clone size: .; CDR3 length: 16; V gene: TRBV5-1; J gene: TRBJ2-7; CDR3 DNA: TGCGCCAGCAGCTTGGATGGAGCGGGGTACTCCTACGAGCAGTACTTC; CDR3 protein: CASSLDGAGYSYEQYF
D gene: TRBD2; clone size: .; CDR3 length: 13; V gene: TRBV12-3/TRBV12-4; J gene: TRBJ2-3; CDR3 DNA: TGTGCCAGCACCCGAGGACTAGCAGATACGCAGTATTTT; CDR3 protein: CASTRGLADTQYF
D gene: .; clone size: .; CDR3 length: 14; V gene: TRBV5-1; J gene: TRBJ1-5; CDR3 DNA: TGCGCCAGCAGCTTCGGACCTCTGGATCAGCCCCAGCATTTT; CDR3 protein: CASSFGPLDQPQHF
D gene: TRBD2; clone size: .; CDR3 length: 15; V gene: TRBV2; J gene: TRBJ2-1; CDR3 DNA: TGTGCCAGCAGCGCCCCAAGAGCGGGATATAATGAGCAGTTCTTC; CDR3 protein: CASSAPRAGYNEQFF
D gene: .; clone size: .; CDR3 length: 13; V gene: TRBV7-2; J gene: TRBJ2-2; CDR3 DNA: TGTGCCAGCAGCTTTTCGGGTCCCGGGGAGCTGTTTTTT; CDR3 protein: CASSFSGPGELFF
D gene: .; clone size: .; CDR3 length: 14; V gene: TRBV19; J gene: TRBJ2-3; CDR3 DNA: TGTGCCAGTAGTATACAGGGGCAGGGAGATACGCAGTATTTT; CDR3 protein: CASSIQGQGDTQYF
D gene: .; clone size: .; CDR3 length: 13; V gene: TRBV25-1; J gene: TRBJ2-5; CDR3 DNA: TGTGCCAGCAGTGAATACGACGGAGAGACCCAGTACTTC; CDR3 protein: CASSEYDGETQYF
D gene: .; clone size: .; CDR3 length: 16; V gene: TRBV11-3; J gene: TRBJ1-1; CDR3 DNA: TGTGCCAGCAGCCTCCAAGGGGTTAAAATGGGCACTGAAGCTTTCTTT; CDR3 protein: CASSLQGVKMGTEAFF
D gene: .; clone size: .; CDR3 length: 14; V gene: TRBV6-6; J gene: TRBJ1-1; CDR3 DNA: TGTGCCAGCAGTTACGGCCAGGGCCGGCCTGAAGCTTTCTTT; CDR3 protein: CASSYGQGRPEAFF
D gene: TRBD2; clone size: .; CDR3 length: 15; V gene: TRBV7-3; J gene: TRBJ2-1; CDR3 DNA: TGTGCCAGCAGCTTAAATAGCGGGGGGTACAATGAGCAGTTCTTC; CDR3 protein: CASSLNSGGYNEQFF
D gene: .; clone size: .; CDR3 length: 15; V gene: TRBV21-1; J gene: TRBJ2-3; CDR3 DNA: TGTGCCAGCAGCTTCCGACAGGGCTTCACAGATACGCAGTATTTT; CDR3 protein: CASSFRQGFTDTQYF
D gene: .; clone size: .; CDR3 length: 16; V gene: TRBV27; J gene: TRBJ2-2; CDR3 DNA: TGTGCCAGCAGCCCCCGGGGGTGGGCGAACACCGGGGAGCTGTTTTTT; CDR3 protein: CASSPRGWANTGELFF
D gene: .; clone size: medium-sized; CDR3 length: 14; V gene: TRBV4-1; J gene: TRBJ1-1; CDR3 DNA: TGCGCCAGCAGCCAAGCAGTCTCGAGCACTGAAGCTTTCTTT; CDR3 protein: CASSQAVSSTEAFF
D gene: TRBD2; clone size: .; CDR3 length: 15; V gene: TRBV3-1/TRBV3-2; J gene: TRBJ2-4; CDR3 DNA: TGTGCCAGCAGCCAAGCGGGGGGGTCCGGGAACATTCAGTACTTC; CDR3 protein: CASSQAGGSGNIQYF
D gene: TRBD1; clone size: .; CDR3 length: 15; V gene: TRBV5-1; J gene: TRBJ2-3; CDR3 DNA: TGCGCCAGCAGTCCAGGGACAGCATACACAGATACGCAGTATTTT; CDR3 protein: CASSPGTAYTDTQYF
D gene: TRBD1; clone size: .; CDR3 length: 15; V gene: TRBV18; J gene: TRBJ2-2; CDR3 DNA: TGTGCCAGCTCACTAGGACAGGGGAACACCGGGGAGCTGTTTTTT; CDR3 protein: CASSLGQGNTGELFF
D gene: .; clone size: once; CDR3 length: 13; V gene: TRBV24-1; J gene: TRBJ1-1; CDR3 DNA: TGTGCCACCAGCAGGACGGGGAACACTGAAGCTTTCTTT; CDR3 protein: CATSRTGNTEAFF
D gene: .; clone size: .; CDR3 length: 16; V gene: TRBV5-1; J gene: TRBJ2-3; CDR3 DNA: TGCGCCAGCAGCTTCTTAGGAGGGTCTAACACAGATACGCAGTATTTT; CDR3 protein: CASSFLGGSNTDTQYF
D gene: .; clone size: .; CDR3 length: 15; V gene: TRBV19; J gene: TRBJ1-5; CDR3 DNA: TGTGCCAGTAGTATAGATTACGGGGCCAATCAGCCCCAGCATTTT; CDR3 protein: CASSIDYGANQPQHF
D gene: .; clone size: .; CDR3 length: 11; V gene: TRBV2; J gene: TRBJ1-5; CDR3 DNA: TGTGCCAGCAGTGAGACGGGGAACCAGCATTTT; CDR3 protein: CASSETGNQHF
D gene: TRBD2; clone size: .; CDR3 length: 15; V gene: TRBV5-6; J gene: TRBJ2-2; CDR3 DNA: TGTGCCAGCAGCGCCCCGACTAGCAGCACCGGGGAGCTGTTTTTT; CDR3 protein: CASSAPTSSTGELFF
D gene: .; clone size: .; CDR3 length: 12; V gene: TRBV11-2; J gene: TRBJ2-3; CDR3 DNA: TGTGCCAGCAGCCCAAGGGGAGATACGCAGTATTTT; CDR3 protein: CASSPRGDTQYF
D gene: .; clone size: .; CDR3 length: 17; V gene: TRBV6-2/TRBV6-3; J gene: TRBJ2-6; CDR3 DNA: TGTGCCAGCAGTTACGGGACAAGGGACTCTGGGGCCAACGTCCTGACTTTC; CDR3 protein: CASSYGTRDSGANVLTF
D gene: .; clone size: .; CDR3 length: 13; V gene: TRBV20-1; J gene: TRBJ1-5; CDR3 DNA: TGCAGTGCTAGTCTAGGAGGCTTTCAGCCCCAGCATTTT; CDR3 protein: CSASLGGFQPQHF
D gene: .; clone size: once; CDR3 length: 12; V gene: TRBV3-1/TRBV3-2; J gene: TRBJ1-5; CDR3 DNA: TGTGCCAGCAGCCACGGCAATCAGCCCCAGCATTTT; CDR3 protein: CASSHGNQPQHF
D gene: TRBD1; clone size: few; CDR3 length: 15; V gene: TRBV6-5; J gene: TRBJ2-3; CDR3 DNA: TGTGCCAGCAGTTACCAGGGGGCTAGTACAGATACGCAGTATTTT; CDR3 protein: CASSYQGASTDTQYF